Here is one TCR beta chain with its context. This entry comes from a study of cytomegalovirus exposure and HLA in healthy donors. A multiplex PCR was run with 60 Vbeta primers and 13 Jbeta primers. Generated by immunoSEQ multiplex PCR, the TCRdb table keeps only in-frame clones and is missing some. The table records around 190,000 clones, around 80% of them present only once. CDR1 and CDR2 from the germline V gene are SEHNR and FQNEAQ (reference sequence). This CDR3 is built from 18 residues. The ends lost 5 bases at V and 3 bases at J; junction bases unmatched: 16. V and J are TRBV7-9 and TRBJ2-3; TRBD1 matches 8 bases. The TCR sequence derives from a woman aged 25 to 39 in good health and CMV-seropositive. Sequenced input: PBMCs. The CDR3 sequence is CASSTPTQGALRTDTQYF. In nucleotides, the CDR3 is TGTGCCAGCAGCACACCCACCCAGGGGGCTTTGAGGACAGATACGCAGTATTTT. Combining the CDR3 with reference TRBV7-9 and TRBJ2-3 gives the whole variable domain DTGVSQNPRHKITKRGQNVTFRCDPISEHNRLYWYRQTLGQGPEFLTYFQNEAQLEKSRLLSDRFSAERPKGSFSTLEIQRTEQGDSAMYLCASSTPTQGALRTDTQYFGPGTRLTVL.